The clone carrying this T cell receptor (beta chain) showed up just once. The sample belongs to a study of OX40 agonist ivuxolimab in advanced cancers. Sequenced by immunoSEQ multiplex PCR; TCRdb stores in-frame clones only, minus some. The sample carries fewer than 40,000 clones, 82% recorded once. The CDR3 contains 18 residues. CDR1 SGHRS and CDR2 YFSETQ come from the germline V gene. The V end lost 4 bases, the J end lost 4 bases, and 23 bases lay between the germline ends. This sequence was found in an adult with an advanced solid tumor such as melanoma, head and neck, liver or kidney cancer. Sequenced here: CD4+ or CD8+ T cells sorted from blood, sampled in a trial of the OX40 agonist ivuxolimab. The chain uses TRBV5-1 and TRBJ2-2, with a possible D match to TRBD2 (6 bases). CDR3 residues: CASSLDAGGTRGTGELFF. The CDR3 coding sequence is TGCGCCAGCAGCCTGGACGCCGGGGGAACCCGTGGCACCGGGGAGCTGTTTTTT.